The T cell receptor (beta chain) described here comes from a study of T cell changes during pregnancy in multiple sclerosis. Generated by immunoSEQ multiplex PCR, the TCRdb table keeps only in-frame clones and is missing some. Here the sample spans about 52,000 clones, approximately 90% being singletons. J gave up 3 bases and V 0 bases, and 5 bases lay outside the gene matches. The CDR3 runs to 16 residues. From germline, CDR1 is SGDLS and CDR2 YYNGEE. The sample here was CD4+ T cells from peripheral blood mononuclear cells, taken before pregnancy. The receptor was derived from a female donor with multiple sclerosis, enrolled in a pregnancy study. The J gene is TRBJ2-7, the V gene TRBV9; 11 bases fit TRBD2. CDR3 sequence reads: CASSVGGTSGHYEQYF. The DNA for the CDR3 is TGTGCCAGCAGCGTAGGGGGGACTAGCGGACACTACGAGCAGTACTTC.